This T cell receptor beta chain was sequenced in a study of human T cells and chemical hapten exposure. This sample's time point: patch test 3, about 24 weeks after DPC sensitization. The treatment denotes: therapeutic diphenylcyclopropenone sensitization with weekly scalp DPC. The authors extracted total RNA from unfractionated whole blood. This CDR3 region has 14 residues. The germline V gene has CDR1 SGHRS and CDR2 YFSETQ. V dropped 1 base and J dropped 5 bases, with 12 bases sitting between them. MiXCR, applied by TCRdb to the RACE reads, yields one record per CDR3 protein. The sample has roughly 38,000 distinct CDR3 sequences, over 7.5% seen once; the top ten hold 26%.

The chain carries TRBV5-1 and TRBJ2-5; no definite D call. The sequencing here drew on whole blood, taken in connection with sensitization to the hapten diphenylcyclopropenone (DPC). The clonotype originates from a man aged 50 to 60 with alopecia areata. Some clones in this sample may be carry-over from other donors' samples. The chain's CDR3 is CASSLYGGFETQYF. CDR3 DNA sequence: TGCGCCAGCAGCTTGTATGGCGGTTTTGAGACCCAGTACTTC.